The following is a TCR beta chain sequence with its context. Antigen specificity is unknown. The CDR3 extends over 13 amino acids. The germline gives CDR1 GTSNPN, CDR2 SVGIG (reference sequence). Deletions cut 1 base from V and 4 bases from J, with 10 bases between. Clones were sequenced by immunoSEQ multiplex PCR, and TCRdb holds only the in-frame ones, with some missing. This table has some 25,000 clones, roughly 77% appearing once. This sample is drawn from a study of OX40 agonist ivuxolimab in advanced cancers. Study context: Patients receiving dose escalation had hepatocellular carcinoma, melanoma, renal cell or head and neck cancer. Regarding the study as a whole: The specificity for antigen of the expanded peripheral T cells was not determined.

Sample: CD4+ or CD8+ T cells sorted from blood, taken in a trial of the OX40 agonist ivuxolimab. V gene TRBV30 combines with J gene TRBJ1-2, with D possibly TRBD1 on 5 matching bases. The TCR comes from an adult with an advanced solid tumor such as melanoma, head and neck, liver or kidney cancer. CDR3 in DNA: TGTGCCTGGAGTGGACTTGACAGCTATGGCTACACCTTC. This gives the protein CAWSGLDSYGYTF.